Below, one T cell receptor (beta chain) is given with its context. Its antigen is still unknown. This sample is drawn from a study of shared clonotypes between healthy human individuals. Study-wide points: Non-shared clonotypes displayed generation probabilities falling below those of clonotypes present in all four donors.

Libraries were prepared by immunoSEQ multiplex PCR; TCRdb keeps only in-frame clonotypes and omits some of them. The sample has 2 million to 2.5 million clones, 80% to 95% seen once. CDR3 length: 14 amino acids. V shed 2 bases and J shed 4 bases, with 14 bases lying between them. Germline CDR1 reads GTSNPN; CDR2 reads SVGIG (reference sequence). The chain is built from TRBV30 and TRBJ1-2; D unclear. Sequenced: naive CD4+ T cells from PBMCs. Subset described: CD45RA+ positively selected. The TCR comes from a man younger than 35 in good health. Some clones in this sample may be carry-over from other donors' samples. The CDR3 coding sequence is TGTGCCTGGAGTATATCCTGGCAGATCTATGGCTACACCTTC. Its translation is CAWSISWQIYGYTF.